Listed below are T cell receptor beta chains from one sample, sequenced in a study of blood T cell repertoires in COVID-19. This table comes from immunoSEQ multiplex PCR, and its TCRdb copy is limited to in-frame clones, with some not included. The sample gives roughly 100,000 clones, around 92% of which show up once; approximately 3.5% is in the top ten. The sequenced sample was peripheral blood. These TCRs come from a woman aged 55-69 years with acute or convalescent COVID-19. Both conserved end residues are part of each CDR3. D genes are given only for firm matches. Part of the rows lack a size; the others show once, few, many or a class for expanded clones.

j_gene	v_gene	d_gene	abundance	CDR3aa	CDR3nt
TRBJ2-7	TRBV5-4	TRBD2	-	CASSGGGYRGRLSNEQYF	TGTGCCAGCAGCGGCGGGGGATATAGGGGCCGTCTTTCGAACGAGCAGTACTTC
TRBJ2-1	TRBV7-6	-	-	CASSYGQHNEQFF	TGTGCCAGCAGCTACGGACAGCACAATGAGCAGTTCTTC
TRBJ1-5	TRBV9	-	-	CASSPEGVSNQPQHF	TGTGCCAGCAGCCCAGAAGGAGTAAGCAATCAGCCCCAGCATTTT
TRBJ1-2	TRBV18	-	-	CASSPRTGSSDGYTF	TGTGCCAGCTCACCACGAACAGGGTCATCGGATGGCTACACCTTC
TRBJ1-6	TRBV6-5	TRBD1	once	CASRGQGGNSPLHF	TGTGCCAGCAGGGGACAGGGCGGGAATTCACCCCTCCACTTT
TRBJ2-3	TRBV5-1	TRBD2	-	CASSSGTSGRSTTDTQYF	TGCGCCAGCAGCTCCGGGACTAGCGGGAGGTCGACGACAGATACGCAGTATTTT
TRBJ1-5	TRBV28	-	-	CASRSVGLGGHQPQHF	TGTGCCAGCAGGTCAGTGGGTCTGGGGGGGCATCAGCCCCAGCATTTT
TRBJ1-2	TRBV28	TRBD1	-	CASRKQGGNYGYTF	TGTGCCAGCAGGAAACAGGGGGGGAACTATGGCTACACCTTC
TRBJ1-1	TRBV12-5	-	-	CASGLTQGYTEAFF	TGTGCTAGTGGTTTGACACAGGGATACACTGAAGCTTTCTTT
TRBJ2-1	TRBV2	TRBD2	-	CASSESSGSYNEQFF	TGTGCCAGCAGTGAATCTAGCGGCTCCTACAATGAGCAGTTCTTC
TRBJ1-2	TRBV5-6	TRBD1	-	CASSLEGAKGYTF	TGTGCCAGCAGCTTGGAGGGGGCGAAAGGCTACACCTTC
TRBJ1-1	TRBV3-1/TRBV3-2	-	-	CASSQDRLNTEAFF	TGTGCCAGCAGCCAAGACAGGTTGAACACTGAAGCTTTCTTT
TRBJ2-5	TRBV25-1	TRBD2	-	CASSEGSGTSGSRETQYF	TGTGCCAGCAGTGAAGGGTCTGGGACTAGCGGGAGTCGAGAGACCCAGTACTTC